The 28 T cell receptor beta chains below come from one sample, sequenced in a study of T cell changes during pregnancy in multiple sclerosis. The protocol was immunoSEQ multiplex PCR, while the TCRdb copy is restricted to in-frame clones and leaves out a portion. The data contain 35,000 to 45,000 clones, roughly 90% of them singletons. The sample in question was CD8+ T cells from peripheral blood mononuclear cells, obtained before pregnancy. The origin of the receptors is a female donor with multiple sclerosis, enrolled in a pregnancy study.

The V and J genes are TRBV20-1 and TRBJ2-1; unclear D gene. V shed 3 bases and J shed 6 bases, with 6 bases lying between them. The CDR3 has 11 residues. The V gene's germline CDR1 is DFQATT and CDR2 SNEGSKA (reference sequence). The CDR3: CSARIGNEQFF. DNA for the CDR3: TGCAGTGCTAGGATCGGCAATGAGCAGTTCTTC.

V is TRBV7-9 and J is TRBJ2-2, with 8 positions matching TRBD1. Germline CDR1 reads SEHNR; CDR2 reads FQNEAQ (reference sequence). The CDR3 totals 16 residues. Trimming removed 5 bases from V and 2 bases from J; junction bases left unmatched: 7. In nucleotides, the CDR3 is TGTGCCAGCAGCCACGACAGGGGCTTCAACACCGGGGAGCTGTTTTTT. Its protein product is CASSHDRGFNTGELFF.

V is TRBV7-6 and J is TRBJ1-1; D not resolved. Per germline, CDR1 SGHVS and CDR2 FNYEAQ. Trimming cost V 5 bases and J 1 base, with 11 bases left between them. This CDR3 is built from 14 residues. The CDR3 reads CASSLTETNTEAFF. The CDR3 DNA reads as TGTGCCAGCAGCCTTACAGAGACGAACACTGAAGCTTTCTTT.

The rearrangement links TRBV7-6 to TRBJ2-7; 12 bases are a match to TRBD2. The V gene end was trimmed by 6 bases and the J gene end by 1 base; junction bases not matched to a gene: 7. CDR1 is SGHVS, CDR2 FNYEAQ, per germline. This CDR3 has 16 residues. CDR3 region: CASSYTLAGGSYEQYF. Written as DNA, the CDR3 is TGTGCCAGCAGTTATACCCTAGCGGGAGGGTCCTACGAGCAGTACTTC.

The chain couples TRBV27 to TRBJ2-3, with D perhaps TRBD2 (6 bases). V was cut by 2 bases and J by 10 bases, with 19 bases left in between. Germline loops: CDR1 MNHEY, CDR2 SMNVEV (reference sequence). The CDR3 is made up of 15 amino acids. For the CDR3, the DNA is TGTGCCAGCAGTTTAGGGACTCCCAGCACAGACGCGCAGTATTTT. It codes for CASSLGTPSTDAQYF.

The chain employs TRBV9 and TRBJ2-6, with no clear D. Germline assignment: CDR1 SGDLS and CDR2 YYNGEE. V was shortened by 4 bases and J by 4 bases, with 15 bases between the two germline ends. There are 16 residues in the CDR3. CDR3 DNA sequence: TGTGCCAGCAGCCCTACAGATGCGAGAGGGGCCAACGTCCTGACTTTC. This codes for CASSPTDARGANVLTF.

The chain uses TRBV29-1 and TRBJ1-1; 7 bases line up with TRBD1. Germline trimming cut 7 bases from V and 4 bases from J; bases unmatched to any gene: 6. The CDR3 is 12 amino acids. In germline, CDR1 is SQVTM, CDR2 ANQGSEA. The CDR3, as DNA: TGCAGCGCTCGACAGGGATCCACTGAAGCTTTCTTT. Its protein is CSARQGSTEAFF.

This chain joins TRBV27 and TRBJ2-7, with 8 bases lining up with TRBD1. The length of the CDR3 is 16 residues. Trimming removed 1 base from V and 3 bases from J; junction bases left unmatched: 8. CDR1 and CDR2 (germline): MNHEY, SMNVEV (reference sequence). CDR3 in DNA: TGTGCCAGCAGTTTATTCCGACAGGGGAAACACTACGAGCAGTACTTC. It codes for CASSLFRQGKHYEQYF.

The chain employs TRBV7-3 and TRBJ2-7, with 7 nucleotides matching TRBD2. This CDR3 is built from 15 residues. Germline CDR1 is SGHTA and CDR2 is FQGTGA. V lost 3 bases, J lost 2 bases, and 7 bases stayed unmatched. The chain's CDR3 is CASSFSGGGTYEQYF. In nucleotides, the CDR3 is TGTGCCAGCAGCTTCTCTGGCGGGGGAACCTACGAGCAGTACTTC.

The CDR3 DNA is TGTGCCAGCAGTGAAGCCCGGGACTATTTCAATGAGCAGTTCTTC. Amino acids: CASSEARDYFNEQFF. The chain has TRBV2 and TRBJ2-1; TRBD2 matches 7 bases. The V segment lost 0 bases and the J segment 6 bases; nucleotides outside the gene matches: 5. The germline gives CDR1 SNHLY, CDR2 FYNNEI. This CDR3 contains 15 residues.

The CDR3 is CASSGLGLAESYEQYF. In DNA form, the CDR3 reads TGCGCCAGCAGTGGACTAGGACTAGCGGAGTCCTACGAGCAGTACTTC. This chain links TRBV10-1 with TRBJ2-7; 10 bases map to TRBD2. Germline-derived CDR1 and CDR2 are WNHNN and SYGVQD (reference sequence). V lost 4 bases, J lost 1 base, and 7 bases stayed unmatched. The CDR3 consists of 16 residues.

The chain employs TRBV5-4 and TRBJ2-7, with TRBD2 matching 10 bases. The CDR3 sequence is 12 residues long. V gave up 9 bases and J gave up 3 bases; unmatched junction bases: 3. The germline V gene encodes CDR1 SGHNT and CDR2 YYREEE (reference sequence). CDR3 sequence reads: CATRTSGYEQYF. As DNA, the CDR3 is TGTGCCACCCGGACTAGCGGCTACGAGCAGTACTTC.

CDR3 sequence: CASSSGGAGEDTQYF. The DNA of the CDR3 is TGTGCCAGCAGCTCCGGAGGGGCGGGAGAAGATACGCAGTATTTT. V usage is TRBV5-4 and J usage is TRBJ2-3, with 7 positions matching TRBD2. From germline, CDR1 is SGHNT and CDR2 YYREEE (reference sequence). There are 15 residues in the CDR3. The J segment lost 5 bases and the V segment lost 3 bases, leaving 9 bases of the junction unmatched.

The rearrangement uses TRBV5-1 and TRBJ2-2, with 7 bases that match TRBD2. With V trimmed by 2 bases and J by 2 bases, 6 bases remained unmatched. Germline lookup yields CDR1 SGHRS and CDR2 YFSETQ. This CDR3 has 16 residues. The CDR3 protein is CASSFSLAVNTGELFF. The CDR3 region has the DNA TGCGCCAGCAGCTTTAGTCTAGCGGTAAACACCGGGGAGCTGTTTTTT.

CDR3 residues: CASSSRRTGLAVYNEQFF. The CDR3 coding sequence is TGTGCCAGCAGCTCAAGGCGGACTGGACTAGCGGTATACAATGAGCAGTTCTTC. The chain recombines TRBV21-1 with TRBJ2-1; the D call of TRBD2 is as the table states it, not checked on the DNA. TRBV21-1 is flagged as a pseudogene. The CDR3 is 18 amino acids.

This clone was observed once. The chain links TRBV6-5 to TRBJ1-1; D possibly corresponds to TRBD1 (5 bases). The CDR3 spans 16 residues. V dropped 2 bases and J dropped 2 bases, with 15 bases sitting between them. Germline V gene lookup returns CDR1 MNHEY and CDR2 SVGAGI. Here the CDR3 DNA reads TGTGCCAGCAGTTACGATATAGTGGGGCCAAACACTGAAGCTTTCTTT. Its protein is CASSYDIVGPNTEAFF.

This chain links TRBV27 with TRBJ2-7; 7 nucleotides agree with TRBD1. The V segment lost 5 bases and the J segment 3 bases; nucleotides outside the gene matches: 10. The CDR3 is 15 residues long. Per germline, CDR1 MNHEY and CDR2 SMNVEV (reference sequence). The CDR3 nucleotides are TGTGCCAGCAGTCCCAAGGAGACAGGGTACTACGAGCAGTACTTC. It specifies CASSPKETGYYEQYF.

This clone showed up just a few times. The V and J genes are TRBV29-1 and TRBJ2-2; 7 bases agree with TRBD2. V trimming: 4 bases; J trimming: 6 bases; junction bases outside the gene matches: 8. The germline gives CDR1 SQVTM, CDR2 ANQGSEA. The length of the CDR3 is 14 residues. The CDR3 spells CSVGLGGDAGELFF. DNA for the CDR3: TGCAGCGTTGGTCTGGGGGGGGACGCCGGGGAGCTGTTTTTT.

The chain couples TRBV11-3 to TRBJ2-7; 12 bases agree with TRBD2. CDR1 and CDR2 (germline): SGHNT, YENEEA. V lost 5 bases to trimming and J lost 6 bases; unmatched junction nucleotides: 8. The CDR3 consists of 15 residues. In DNA, the CDR3 is TGTGCCAGCAGCCCTAGACTAGCGGGAGTCGGCGAGCAGTACTTC. Amino acid sequence: CASSPRLAGVGEQYF.

The chain recombines TRBV28 with TRBJ1-1, with 7 bases lining up with TRBD1. This CDR3 is 15 amino acids long. The J segment lost 5 bases and the V segment lost 3 bases, leaving 9 bases of the junction unmatched. From germline, CDR1 is MDHEN and CDR2 SYDVKM. CDR3 amino acids: CASSFRPTGYTEAFF. CDR3 bases: TGTGCCAGCAGTTTTCGGCCGACAGGGTATACTGAAGCTTTCTTT.

This clone was counted a single time. V gene TRBV5-1 combines with J gene TRBJ2-7; 7 bases map to TRBD1. Germline loops: CDR1 SGHRS, CDR2 YFSETQ. The V segment lost 3 bases and the J segment 0 bases; nucleotides outside the gene matches: 6. The CDR3 runs to 15 residues. This CDR3 is CASSSPGQSSYEQYF. The CDR3 nucleotides read TGCGCCAGCAGCTCGCCGGGACAGAGCTCCTACGAGCAGTACTTC.

The chain is built from TRBV4-2 and TRBJ1-4, with no clear D. Trimming took off 1 base at V and 8 bases at J, with 8 bases between the two ends. Germline V CDR1 and CDR2: LGHNA, YNFKEQ. The CDR3 loop spans 13 amino acids. CDR3 bases: TGTGCCAGCAGCCAAGCCCTTCTCGAAAAACTGTTTTTT. Translated: CASSQALLEKLFF.

The genes are TRBV7-2 and TRBJ2-5; 11 positions match TRBD2. CDR1 is SGHTA and CDR2 is FQGNSA in the germline V gene. This CDR3 has 16 amino acids. V gave up 1 base and J gave up 5 bases; unmatched junction bases: 6. This CDR3 is CASSLEVAGGLETQYF. DNA for the CDR3: TGTGCCAGCAGCTTAGAAGTAGCGGGAGGGCTTGAGACCCAGTACTTC. The whole variable domain, filled in from reference TRBV7-2 and TRBJ2-5, reads GAGVSQSPSNKVTEKGKDVELRCDPISGHTALYWYRQSLGQGLEFLIYFQGNSAPDKSGLPSDRFSAERTGGSVSTLTIQRTQQEDSAVYLCASSLEVAGGLETQYFGPGTRLLVL.

The V and J genes are TRBV28 and TRBJ2-1; TRBD2 matches at 9 bases. The length of the CDR3 is 16 residues. The germline V gene has CDR1 MDHEN and CDR2 SYDVKM. Losses at the gene ends were 5 bases for V and 0 bases for J; bases not matched to a gene: 5. The CDR3 coding sequence is TGTGCCAGCAGTATTTATAGCGGGAGCTCCTACAATGAGCAGTTCTTC. This gives the protein CASSIYSGSSYNEQFF.

J is TRBJ2-3 and V is TRBV10-3; 10 nucleotides line up with TRBD2. The CDR3 runs 18 residues. Germline-derived CDR1 and CDR2 are ENHRY and SYGVKD. After removal of 5 bases from V and 2 bases from J, the junction contained 13 bases not matched to a gene. The CDR3 sequence: CAISSGGIAGGYTDTQYF. The CDR3, as DNA: TGTGCCATCAGTTCAGGGGGCATAGCGGGAGGTTACACAGATACGCAGTATTTT.

The V gene is TRBV7-6, the J gene TRBJ2-7, with 7 bases fitting TRBD2. V dropped 5 bases and J dropped 6; count of bases not matched to a gene: 13. The CDR3 contains 15 residues. The germline CDR1 and CDR2 sequences are SGHVS and FNYEAQ. CDR3 bases: TGTGCCAGCAGCCCCCCGCGTGCGGGAGTCCCCGAGCAGTACTTC. Translation: CASSPPRAGVPEQYF.

Here the CDR3 DNA reads TGTGCCAGCAGCCCCCGGACAGGGAAACACGAGCAGTACTTC. Translated, it gives CASSPRTGKHEQYF. The chain uses TRBV9 and TRBJ2-7; 8 nucleotides agree with TRBD1. The V and J ends lost 4 bases and 5 bases, in that order; junction bases with no gene match: 8. Germline assignment: CDR1 SGDLS and CDR2 YYNGEE. The CDR3 consists of 14 residues.

The chain is built from TRBV6-1 and TRBJ2-3; the D is unclear. V was clipped by 5 bases and J by 6 bases, with 6 bases between them. Germline V CDR1 and CDR2: MNHNS, SASEGT. CDR3 length: 11 amino acids. The CDR3 bases are TGTGCCAGCAGTCGGTGGGATACGCAGTATTTT. Protein sequence: CASSRWDTQYF.